This T cell receptor (beta chain) was obtained from a study of tumor-infiltrating lymphocytes in primary liver carcinoma. Study context: Per sample, productive TCRbeta reads numbered roughly 3.65 to 8 million, similar across tissue types.

TCR beta cDNA was prepared out of around 460 ng total RNA by means of a constant-region primer. Library construction for TCR beta comprised three nested multiplex PCR rounds performed with slightly modified ARM-PCR. Rounds one and two of PCR, each of 10 to 11 cycles, were primed with TRBV1-TRBV30 forward primers and a C-beta reverse primer. TCRdb ran MiXCR on the multiplex PCR reads and lists one entry per CDR3 protein. The sample lists about 44,000 distinct CDR3 sequences, roughly 77% occurring once. Unsorted bulk tissue (about 20-30 mg) underwent RNA and DNA co-extraction. At sampling, these chronic HBV carriers had received no treatment. This clonotype is labeled as medium-sized (0.01 to 0.1%). Its antigen remains unidentified. V was shortened by 4 bases and J by 4 bases, with 9 bases between the two germline ends. Germline V gene lookup returns CDR1 SGHKS and CDR2 YYEKEE (reference sequence). CDR3 length: 13 amino acids.

Study-wide points: Tumor-adjacent and tumor-blood pairs shared less of their repertoires than tumor region pairs shared.

The V and J genes are TRBV5-5 and TRBJ2-1; D may be TRBD1 (5 bases). The sequence came from a woman aged 25 to 39 with primary liver carcinoma and hepatitis B virus infection. The sequenced sample consisted of tumor-adjacent normal liver tissue. The CDR3 region has the DNA TGTGCCAGCAGCCAGGACACATACAATGAGCAGTTCTTC. It yields the protein CASSQDTYNEQFF.